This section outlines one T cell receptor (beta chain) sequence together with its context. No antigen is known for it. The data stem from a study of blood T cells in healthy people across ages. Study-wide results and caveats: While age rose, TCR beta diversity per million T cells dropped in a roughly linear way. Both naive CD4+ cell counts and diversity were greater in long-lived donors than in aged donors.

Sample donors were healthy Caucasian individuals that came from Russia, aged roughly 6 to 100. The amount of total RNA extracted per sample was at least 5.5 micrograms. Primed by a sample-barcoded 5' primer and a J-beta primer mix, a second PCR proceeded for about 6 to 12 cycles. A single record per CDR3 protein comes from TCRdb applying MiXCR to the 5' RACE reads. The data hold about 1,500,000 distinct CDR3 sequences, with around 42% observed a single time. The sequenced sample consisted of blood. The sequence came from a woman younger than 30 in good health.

The CDR3, as DNA: TGTGCCAGCAATCGGGACAGCCCTAATCAGCCCCAGCATTTT. Residues: CASNRDSPNQPQHF. The chain recombines TRBV12-3 or TRBV12-4 with TRBJ1-5, with TRBD1 matching 7 bases. This CDR3 spans 14 amino acids. V was pared by 7 bases and J by 4 bases, with 7 bases of the junction left unmatched.